The rows below give T cell receptor beta chains drawn from one sample of a study of shared T cell receptors in the human thymus. Sequenced by immunoSEQ multiplex PCR; TCRdb stores in-frame clones only, minus some. The table has over 450,000 clones, around 78% seen once. These data were also reused for a study on human thymus T cells.

The sample consisted of thymocytes. These receptors all come from a boy in the first two years of life with a congenital heart defect. CDR3s include the opening cysteine and the closing phenylalanine or tryptophan. A D gene is named only where the DNA matches it firmly. Part of the rows lack a size; the others show once, few, many or a class for expanded clones.

CDR3 DNA | CDR3 protein | V gene | clone size | J gene | D gene
TGCGCCAGCAGTGAGGGCTTCCACACCGGGGAGCTGTTTTTT | CASSEGFHTGELFF | TRBV10-1 | - | TRBJ2-2 | -
TGTGCCAGCAGCCCCCGAAAGGGGGCGGTCCAAGAGACCCAGTACTTC | CASSPRKGAVQETQYF | TRBV5-6 | - | TRBJ2-5 | TRBD1
TGTGCCAGCAGCTTAGCGGCAGGGTGGGACGAGCAGTACTTC | CASSLAAGWDEQYF | TRBV7-9 | - | TRBJ2-7 | -
TGTGCCAGCTCACCGGGACAGGGTTGTACTGAAGCTTTCTTT | CASSPGQGCTEAFF | TRBV18 | few | TRBJ1-1 | TRBD1
TGTGCCAGCAGCTTGTCTGGACTAGCGGGGTCCTACGAGCAGTACTTC | CASSLSGLAGSYEQYF | TRBV5-4 | few | TRBJ2-7 | TRBD2
TGTGCCAGCAGCCGAGTACCGGAGGTGAACACTGAAGCTTTCTTT | CASSRVPEVNTEAFF | TRBV7-9 | - | TRBJ1-1 | -
TGTGCCTGGAACCAATCGACAGGGGCCCTCCAAGAGACCCAGTACTTC | CAWNQSTGALQETQYF | TRBV30 | - | TRBJ2-5 | TRBD1
TGCAGTGCTAGGGTTAGCGCGGAGCAGTTCTTC | CSARVSAEQFF | TRBV20-1 | - | TRBJ2-1 | -
TGTGCCAGCAGCGAGGGGAAACTGGGACTAGCTGGGACCGGGGAGCTGTTTTTT | CASSEGKLGLAGTGELFF | TRBV5-6 | few | TRBJ2-2 | TRBD2
TGTGCCAGCAGTCCAGGACAGTTGCAAGAGACCCAGTACTTC | CASSPGQLQETQYF | TRBV28 | - | TRBJ2-5 | -
TGTGCCAGCAGTTTAGGGAGGGGGACTAATGAAAAACTGTTTTTT | CASSLGRGTNEKLFF | TRBV27 | - | TRBJ1-4 | -
TGTGCCAGCAGTTTATTTCCGGTTAGCAATCAGCCCCAGCATTTT | CASSLFPVSNQPQHF | TRBV28 | - | TRBJ1-5 | -
TGTGCCAGCAGCCACGGTGGGTCTCGCGGGCCCCCCCGTGAGCAGTTCTTC | CASSHGGSRGPPREQFF | TRBV7-8 | - | TRBJ2-1 | -
TGTGCCAGCAGCTTATGCGGGGACAGGACTTACAATGAGCAGTTCTTC | CASSLCGDRTYNEQFF | TRBV7-8 | - | TRBJ2-1 | TRBD1
TGTGCCAGCAGCCATACAGGGACCTACGAGCAGTACTTC | CASSHTGTYEQYF | TRBV11-3 | - | TRBJ2-7 | -
TGTGCCAGCAGCCTTGTGGAGCGGGAGGTTCTCGAGCAGTTCTTC | CASSLVEREVLEQFF | TRBV5-6 | few | TRBJ2-1 | TRBD2
TGTGCCAGCAGAAATCGTCTGGGATCAGGGGAGCAGTACTTC | CASRNRLGSGEQYF | TRBV27 | few | TRBJ2-7 | -
TGTGCCAGCAGGAAGAGGTTACAGGCGGCCTACGAGCAGTACTTC | CASRKRLQAAYEQYF | TRBV5-5 | - | TRBJ2-7 | -
TGCGCCAGCAGTGAAGAAAGCCGGGAGGGGATGAACACTGAAGCTTTCTTT | CASSEESREGMNTEAFF | TRBV10-2 | - | TRBJ1-1 | -
TGTGCCAGCAGCTTCGTAAGCGGGGAGGGCCAAGTGTACGAGCAGTACTTC | CASSFVSGEGQVYEQYF | TRBV7-2 | - | TRBJ2-7 | TRBD2
TGTGCTAGTGGTTCCTCAGGGGCGTCAGAGACCCAGTACTTC | CASGSSGASETQYF | TRBV12-5 | - | TRBJ2-5 | -
TGTGCCTGGAGTGTACTGGGTTTTAATAAGGGACTAGCGGGAGAAGAGACCCAGTACTTC | CAWSVLGFNKGLAGEETQYF | TRBV30 | - | TRBJ2-5 | TRBD2
TGCAGTCCCACAGGGTTGGGGACCCAGTACTTC | CSPTGLGTQYF | TRBV20-1 | - | TRBJ2-5 | -
TGCGCCAGCAGCTTGGCCGACAGGTCCTACGAGCAGTACTTC | CASSLADRSYEQYF | TRBV5-1 | - | TRBJ2-7 | -
TGTGCCAGCAGCGGACTAGCGGGAGACACAGATACGCAGTATTTT | CASSGLAGDTDTQYF | TRBV2 | - | TRBJ2-3 | TRBD2
TGTGCCAGCAGTTACCTTAGCGGGCGGGAGACCCAGTACTTC | CASSYLSGRETQYF | TRBV6-6 | - | TRBJ2-5 | TRBD2
TGTGCCTGGAACTCCTCACTAGCGGGAGTCACAGATACGCAGTATTTT | CAWNSSLAGVTDTQYF | TRBV30 | - | TRBJ2-3 | TRBD2
TGTGCCAGCAGGCCCCGAGGACACAGGGGCCAAGAGACCCAGTACTTC | CASRPRGHRGQETQYF | TRBV5-4 | few | TRBJ2-5 | TRBD1
TGTGCCAGCAGCTGCCCAGGGGACTATGGCTACACCTTC | CASSCPGDYGYTF | TRBV6-6 | - | TRBJ1-2 | -
TGTGCCAGCAGCCCGCCTCGAGAAGAGACCCAGTACTTC | CASSPPREETQYF | TRBV7-6 | - | TRBJ2-5 | -
TGCAGCGGCGCCCCCCCGCGGACTAGCGGGAGTAGGCAAGAGACCCAGTACTTC | CSGAPPRTSGSRQETQYF | TRBV29-1 | - | TRBJ2-5 | TRBD2
TGTGCCAGCAGCTCGGGGAGGGACAGGGGGGTTTCCTACGAGCAGTACTTC | CASSSGRDRGVSYEQYF | TRBV5-6 | - | TRBJ2-7 | TRBD1
TGCGCCAGCAGTGAGAGGACTAGCGGCAGATCCTACGAGCAGTACTTC | CASSERTSGRSYEQYF | TRBV10-2 | - | TRBJ2-7 | TRBD2
TGTGCCAGCAGCCCCCGACAGGCCCCGAATGAGCAGTTCTTC | CASSPRQAPNEQFF | TRBV7-7 | - | TRBJ2-1 | -
TGTGCCAGCAGTGATCCCGGGACAGGGCTCTACGAGCAGTACTTC | CASSDPGTGLYEQYF | TRBV6-1 | - | TRBJ2-7 | TRBD1
TGTGCCAGCAGGTCGCGCGAAGGACAGGACTCCTACGAGCAGTACTTC | CASRSREGQDSYEQYF | TRBV27 | - | TRBJ2-7 | TRBD1
TGTGCCAGCAGTGACCCCAGGGGGAGCGCTAACTATGGCTACACCTTC | CASSDPRGSANYGYTF | TRBV6-1 | - | TRBJ1-2 | TRBD1
TGTGCCTGGAATCGTCCCGAGCAGTACTTC | CAWNRPEQYF | TRBV30 | - | TRBJ2-7 | -
TGCGCCAGCAGCCAAGACTTAGCGGGAGGGTACGAGCAGTACTTC | CASSQDLAGGYEQYF | TRBV4-3 | - | TRBJ2-7 | TRBD2
TGTGCCAGCAGCTTCAAGGTCTACTACACTTCTCACTATGGCTACACCTTC | CASSFKVYYTSHYGYTF | TRBV7-2 | - | TRBJ1-2 | -
TGTGCCAGCACCCATGGACAGGGTGGTGGCAATCAGCCCCAGCATTTT | CASTHGQGGGNQPQHF | TRBV28 | - | TRBJ1-5 | TRBD1
TGTGCCAGCAGCCCAGACAGGGGAGAAAATCAGCCCCAGCATTTT | CASSPDRGENQPQHF | TRBV6-5 | - | TRBJ1-5 | TRBD1
TGTGCCAGCAGCCCGGGGCAGGGAGGACTTATCACCTTC | CASSPGQGGLITF | TRBV11-2 | - | TRBJ1-2 | -
TGCGCCAGCAGCTTGATCCGGGAAAGGGAGACCCAGTACTTC | CASSLIRERETQYF | TRBV5-1 | - | TRBJ2-5 | -
TGTGCCAGTAGTCTAGGGACAGCAAATCAGCCCCAGCATTTT | CASSLGTANQPQHF | TRBV19 | - | TRBJ1-5 | TRBD1